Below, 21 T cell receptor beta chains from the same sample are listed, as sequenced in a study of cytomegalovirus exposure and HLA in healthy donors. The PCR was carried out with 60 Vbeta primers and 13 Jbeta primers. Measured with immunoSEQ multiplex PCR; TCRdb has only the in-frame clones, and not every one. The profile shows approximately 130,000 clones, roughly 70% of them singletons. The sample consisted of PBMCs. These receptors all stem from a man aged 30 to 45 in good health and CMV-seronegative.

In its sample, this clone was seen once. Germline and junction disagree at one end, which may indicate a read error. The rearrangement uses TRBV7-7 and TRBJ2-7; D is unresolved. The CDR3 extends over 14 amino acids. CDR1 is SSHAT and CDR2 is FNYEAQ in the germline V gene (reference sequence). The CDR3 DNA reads TGTGCTAGCAGCTTAACAGCAAGCTCCTACGAGCAGTACTTC. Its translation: CASSLTASSYEQYF. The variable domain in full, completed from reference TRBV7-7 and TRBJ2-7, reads GAGVSQSPRYKVTKRGQDVTLRCDPISSHATLYWYQQALGQGPEFLTYFNYEAQPDKSGLPSDRFSAERPEGSISTLTIQRTEQRDSAMYRCASSLTASSYEQYFGPGTRLTVT.

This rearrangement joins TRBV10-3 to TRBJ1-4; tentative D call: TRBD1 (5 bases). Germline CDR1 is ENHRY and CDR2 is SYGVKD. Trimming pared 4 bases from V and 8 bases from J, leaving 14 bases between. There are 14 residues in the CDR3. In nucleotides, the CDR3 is TGTGCCATCAGTGTTTCCGCGGGGGAAGAAAAACTGTTTTTT. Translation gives CAISVSAGEEKLFF.

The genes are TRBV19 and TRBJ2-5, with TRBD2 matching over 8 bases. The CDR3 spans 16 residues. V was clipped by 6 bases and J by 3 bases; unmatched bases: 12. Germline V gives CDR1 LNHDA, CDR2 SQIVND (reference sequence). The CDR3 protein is CASSPSGTRGKETQYF. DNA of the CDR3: TGTGCCAGTAGCCCCAGCGGGACTAGGGGAAAAGAGACCCAGTACTTC.

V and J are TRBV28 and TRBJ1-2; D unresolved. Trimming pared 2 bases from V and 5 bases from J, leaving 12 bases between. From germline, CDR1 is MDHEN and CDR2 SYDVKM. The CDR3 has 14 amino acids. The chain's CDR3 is CASSLPARLYGYTF. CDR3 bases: TGTGCCAGCAGTTTACCGGCTAGGCTTTATGGCTACACCTTC.

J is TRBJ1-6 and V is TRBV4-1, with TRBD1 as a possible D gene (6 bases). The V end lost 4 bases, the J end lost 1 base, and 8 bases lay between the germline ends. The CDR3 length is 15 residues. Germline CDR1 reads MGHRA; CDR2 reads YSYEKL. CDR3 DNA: TGCGCCAGCAGCCTCGGACAGTCCTATAATTCACCCCTCCACTTT. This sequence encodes CASSLGQSYNSPLHF.

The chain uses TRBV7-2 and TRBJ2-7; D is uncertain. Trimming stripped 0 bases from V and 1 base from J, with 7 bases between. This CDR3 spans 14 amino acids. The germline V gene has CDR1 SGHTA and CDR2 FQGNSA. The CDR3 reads CASSLASPSYEQYF. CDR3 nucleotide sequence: TGTGCCAGCAGCTTAGCTAGCCCGTCCTACGAGCAGTACTTC.

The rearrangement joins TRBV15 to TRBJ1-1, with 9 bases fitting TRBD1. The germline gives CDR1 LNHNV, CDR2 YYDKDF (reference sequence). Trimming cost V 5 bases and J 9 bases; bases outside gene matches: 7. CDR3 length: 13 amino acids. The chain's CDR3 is CATSRGQGRQAFF. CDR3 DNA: TGTGCCACCAGCCGGGGACAGGGCCGTCAAGCTTTCTTT.

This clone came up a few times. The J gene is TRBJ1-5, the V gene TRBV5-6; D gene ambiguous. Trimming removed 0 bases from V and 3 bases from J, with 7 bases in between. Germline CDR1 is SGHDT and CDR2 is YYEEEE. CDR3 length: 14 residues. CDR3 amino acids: CASSLGTVNQPQHF. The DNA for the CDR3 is TGTGCCAGCAGCTTGGGAACGGTCAATCAGCCCCAGCATTTT.

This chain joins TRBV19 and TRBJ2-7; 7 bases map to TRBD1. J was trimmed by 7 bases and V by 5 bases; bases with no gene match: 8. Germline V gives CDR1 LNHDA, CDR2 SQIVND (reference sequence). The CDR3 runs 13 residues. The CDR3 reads CASSQKQGSEQYF. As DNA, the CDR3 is TGTGCCAGTAGTCAAAAACAGGGGAGTGAGCAGTACTTC.

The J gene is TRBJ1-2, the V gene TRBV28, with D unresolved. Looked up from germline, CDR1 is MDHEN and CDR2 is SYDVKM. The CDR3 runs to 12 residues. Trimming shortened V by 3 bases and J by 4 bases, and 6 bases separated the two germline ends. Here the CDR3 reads CASSLGAYGYTF. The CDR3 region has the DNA TGTGCCAGCAGTTTGGGAGCCTATGGCTACACCTTC.

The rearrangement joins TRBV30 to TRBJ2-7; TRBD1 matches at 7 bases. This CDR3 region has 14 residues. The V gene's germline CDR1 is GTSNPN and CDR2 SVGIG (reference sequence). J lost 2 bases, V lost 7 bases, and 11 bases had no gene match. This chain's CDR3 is CALEPTGVPYEQYF. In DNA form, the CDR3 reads TGTGCCTTGGAACCCACAGGGGTCCCCTACGAGCAGTACTTC.

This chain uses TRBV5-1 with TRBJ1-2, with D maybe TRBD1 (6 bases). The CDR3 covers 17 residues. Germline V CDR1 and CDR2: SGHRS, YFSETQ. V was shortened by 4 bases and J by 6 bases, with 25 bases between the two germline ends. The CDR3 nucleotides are TGCGCCAGCAGCCTCTTTGGGGCGCAGGTGGGGGCCGATGGCTACACCTTC. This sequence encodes CASSLFGAQVGADGYTF.

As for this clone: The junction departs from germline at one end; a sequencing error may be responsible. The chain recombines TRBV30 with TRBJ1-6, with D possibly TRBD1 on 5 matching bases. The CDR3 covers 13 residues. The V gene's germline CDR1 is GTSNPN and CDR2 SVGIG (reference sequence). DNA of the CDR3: TGTGCCTGGAGTGTATCGGGGGTTTCACCCCTCCAATTT. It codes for CAWSVSGVSPLQF.

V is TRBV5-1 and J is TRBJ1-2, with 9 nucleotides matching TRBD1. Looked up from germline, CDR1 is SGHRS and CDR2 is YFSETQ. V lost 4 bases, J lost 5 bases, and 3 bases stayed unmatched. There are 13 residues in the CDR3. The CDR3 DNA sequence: TGCGCCAGCAGCCAGGGACAGGGTTATGGCTACACCTTC. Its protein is CASSQGQGYGYTF. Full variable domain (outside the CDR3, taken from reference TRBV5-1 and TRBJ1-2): KAGVTQTPRYLIKTRGQQVTLSCSPISGHRSVSWYQQTPGQGLQFLFEYFSETQRNKGNFPGRFSGRQFSNSRSEMNVSTLELGDSALYLCASSQGQGYGYTFGSGTRLTVV.

In nucleotides, the CDR3 is TGTGCCAGCAGACCCACAGGGAGAGAGACCCAGTACTTC. Protein product: CASRPTGRETQYF. The chain is built from TRBV28 and TRBJ2-5; perhaps TRBD1 as D (6 bases). The CDR3 runs 13 residues. Trimming took off 6 bases at V and 4 bases at J, with 12 bases between the two ends. CDR1 is MDHEN and CDR2 is SYDVKM in the germline V gene.

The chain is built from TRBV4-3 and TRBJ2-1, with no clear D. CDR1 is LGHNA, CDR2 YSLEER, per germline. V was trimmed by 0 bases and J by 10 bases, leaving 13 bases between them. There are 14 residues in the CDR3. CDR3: CASSQDFRQAEQFF. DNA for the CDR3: TGCGCCAGCAGCCAAGACTTTCGCCAAGCGGAGCAGTTCTTC.

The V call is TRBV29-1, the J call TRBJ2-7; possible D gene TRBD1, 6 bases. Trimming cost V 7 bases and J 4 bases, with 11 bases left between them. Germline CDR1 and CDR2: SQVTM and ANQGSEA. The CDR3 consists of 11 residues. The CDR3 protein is CSGGQQYEQYF. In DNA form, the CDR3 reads TGCAGCGGCGGACAGCAATACGAGCAGTACTTC.

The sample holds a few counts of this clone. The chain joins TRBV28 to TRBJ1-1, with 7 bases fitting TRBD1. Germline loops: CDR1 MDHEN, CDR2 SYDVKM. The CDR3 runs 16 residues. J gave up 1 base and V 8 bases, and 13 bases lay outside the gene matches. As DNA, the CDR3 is TGTGCCAGCCCCGGGTCGGCAGGGGGAGGGAACACTGAAGCTTTCTTT. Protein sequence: CASPGSAGGGNTEAFF. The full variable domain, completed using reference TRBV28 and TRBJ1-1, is DVKVTQSSRYLVKRTGEKVFLECVQDMDHENMFWYRQDPGLGLRLIYFSYDVKMKEKGDIPEGYSVSREKKERFSLILESASTNQTSMYLCASPGSAGGGNTEAFFGQGTRLTVV.

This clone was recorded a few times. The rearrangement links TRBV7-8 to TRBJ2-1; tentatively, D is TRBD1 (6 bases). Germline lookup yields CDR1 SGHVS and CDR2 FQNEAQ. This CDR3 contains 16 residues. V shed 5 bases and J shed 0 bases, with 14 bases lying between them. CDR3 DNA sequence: TGTGCCAGCAGCCCCTTTAGGGGGATCTCCTACAATGAGCAGTTCTTC. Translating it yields CASSPFRGISYNEQFF.

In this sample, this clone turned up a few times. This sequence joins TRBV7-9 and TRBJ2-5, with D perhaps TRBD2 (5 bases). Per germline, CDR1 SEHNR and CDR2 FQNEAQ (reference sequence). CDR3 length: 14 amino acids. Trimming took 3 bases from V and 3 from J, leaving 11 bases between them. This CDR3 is CASSFWQEEETQYF. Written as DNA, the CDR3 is TGTGCCAGCAGCTTTTGGCAGGAGGAAGAGACCCAGTACTTC.

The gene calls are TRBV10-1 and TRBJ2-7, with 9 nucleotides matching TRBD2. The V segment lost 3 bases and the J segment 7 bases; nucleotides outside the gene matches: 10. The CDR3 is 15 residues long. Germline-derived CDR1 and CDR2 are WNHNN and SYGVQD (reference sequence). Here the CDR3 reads CASSDRAGGPREQYF. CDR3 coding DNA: TGCGCCAGCAGTGATAGGGCGGGAGGGCCGAGGGAGCAGTACTTC.